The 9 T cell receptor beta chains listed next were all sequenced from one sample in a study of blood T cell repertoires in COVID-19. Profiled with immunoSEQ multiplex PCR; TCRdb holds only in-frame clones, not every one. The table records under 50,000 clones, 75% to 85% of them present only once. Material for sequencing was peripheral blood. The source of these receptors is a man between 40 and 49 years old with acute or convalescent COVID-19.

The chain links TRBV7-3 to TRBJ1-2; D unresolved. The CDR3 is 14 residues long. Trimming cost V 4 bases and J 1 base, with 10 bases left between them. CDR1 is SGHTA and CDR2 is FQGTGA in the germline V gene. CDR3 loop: CASSSDGLNYGYTF. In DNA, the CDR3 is TGTGCCAGCAGCTCGGACGGACTTAACTATGGCTACACCTTC. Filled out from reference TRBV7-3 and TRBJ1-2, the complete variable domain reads GAGVSQTPSNKVTEKGKYVELRCDPISGHTALYWYRQSLGQGPEFLIYFQGTGAADDSGLPNDRFFAVRPEGSVSTLKIQRTERGDSAVYLCASSSDGLNYGYTFGSGTRLTVV.

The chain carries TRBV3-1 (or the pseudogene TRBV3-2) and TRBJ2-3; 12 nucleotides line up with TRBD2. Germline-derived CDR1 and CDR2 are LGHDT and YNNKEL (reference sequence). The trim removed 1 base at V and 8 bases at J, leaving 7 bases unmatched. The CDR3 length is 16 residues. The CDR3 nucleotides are TGTGCCAGCAGCCAAGCCTCTAGCGGGGGGGCCGCTACGCAGTATTTT. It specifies CASSQASSGGAATQYF.

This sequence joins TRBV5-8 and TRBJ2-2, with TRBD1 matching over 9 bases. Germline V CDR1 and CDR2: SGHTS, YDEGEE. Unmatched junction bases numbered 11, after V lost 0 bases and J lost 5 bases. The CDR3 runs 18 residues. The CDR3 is CASSLAYGTGLRTGELFF. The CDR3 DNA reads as TGTGCCAGCAGCTTGGCCTACGGGACAGGGTTAAGAACCGGGGAGCTGTTTTTT.

In DNA, the CDR3 is TGTGCTAGTGGACCCGGACAGGGGGCGCCGGAAGACGAGCAGTACTTC. The encoded protein is CASGPGQGAPEDEQYF. The chain carries TRBV12-5 and TRBJ2-7, with 11 bases aligning to TRBD1. The CDR3 has 16 amino acids. Germline V lookup: CDR1 LGHNT, CDR2 FRNRAP. After removal of 6 bases from V and 5 bases from J, the junction contained 12 bases not matched to a gene.

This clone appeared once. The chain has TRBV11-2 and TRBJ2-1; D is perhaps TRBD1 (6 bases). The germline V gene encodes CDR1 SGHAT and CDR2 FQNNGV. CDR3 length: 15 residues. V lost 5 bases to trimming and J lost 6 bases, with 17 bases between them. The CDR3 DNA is TGTGCCAGCAGCCGAACAGGGAGTAGGGGCAATGAGCAGTTCTTC. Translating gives CASSRTGSRGNEQFF.

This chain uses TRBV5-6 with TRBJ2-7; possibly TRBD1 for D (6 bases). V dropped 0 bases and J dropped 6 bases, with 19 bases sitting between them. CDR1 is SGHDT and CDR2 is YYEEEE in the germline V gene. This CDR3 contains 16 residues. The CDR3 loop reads CASSLDLQGGKGEQYF. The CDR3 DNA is TGTGCCAGCAGCTTGGACTTACAGGGTGGGAAAGGCGAGCAGTACTTC.

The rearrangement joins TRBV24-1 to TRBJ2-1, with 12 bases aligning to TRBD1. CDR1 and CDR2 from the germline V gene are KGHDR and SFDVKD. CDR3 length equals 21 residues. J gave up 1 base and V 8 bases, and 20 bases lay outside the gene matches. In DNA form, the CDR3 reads TGTGCCACCACGTACGGGTTACAGGGACAGGGGGCGTTGAGGTCCTACAATGAGCAGTTCTTC. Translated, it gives CATTYGLQGQGALRSYNEQFF.

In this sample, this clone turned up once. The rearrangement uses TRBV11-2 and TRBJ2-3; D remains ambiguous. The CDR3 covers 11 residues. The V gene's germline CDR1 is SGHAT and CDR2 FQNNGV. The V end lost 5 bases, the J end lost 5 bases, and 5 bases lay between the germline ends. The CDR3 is CASSVKDTQYF. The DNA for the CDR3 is TGTGCCAGCAGCGTCAAAGATACGCAGTATTTT.

The CDR3 loop is CASSRGALYNEQFF. For the CDR3, the DNA is TGTGCCAGCAGCCGGGGGGCCCTCTACAATGAGCAGTTCTTC. The chain combines TRBV7-9 with TRBJ2-1, with D maybe TRBD2 (7 bases). Germline CDR1 reads SEHNR; CDR2 reads FQNEAQ (reference sequence). V lost 5 bases to trimming and J lost 3 bases, with 11 bases between them. The CDR3 has 14 residues.